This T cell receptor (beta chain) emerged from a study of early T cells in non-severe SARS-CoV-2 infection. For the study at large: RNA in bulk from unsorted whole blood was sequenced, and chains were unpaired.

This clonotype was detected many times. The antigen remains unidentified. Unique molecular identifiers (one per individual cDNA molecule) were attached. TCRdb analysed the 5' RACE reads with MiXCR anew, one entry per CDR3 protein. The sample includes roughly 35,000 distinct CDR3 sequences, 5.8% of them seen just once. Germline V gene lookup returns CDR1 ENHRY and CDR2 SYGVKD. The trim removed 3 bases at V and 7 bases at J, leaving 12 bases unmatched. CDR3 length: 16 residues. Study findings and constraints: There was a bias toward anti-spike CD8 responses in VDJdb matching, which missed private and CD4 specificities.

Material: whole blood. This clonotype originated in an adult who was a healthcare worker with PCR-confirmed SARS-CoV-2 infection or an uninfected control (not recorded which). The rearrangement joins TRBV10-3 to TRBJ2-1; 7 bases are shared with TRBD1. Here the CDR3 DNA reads TGTGCCATCAGTGAAAGGGGCCTACAGGGGTCGAATGAGCAGTTCTTC. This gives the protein CAISERGLQGSNEQFF.